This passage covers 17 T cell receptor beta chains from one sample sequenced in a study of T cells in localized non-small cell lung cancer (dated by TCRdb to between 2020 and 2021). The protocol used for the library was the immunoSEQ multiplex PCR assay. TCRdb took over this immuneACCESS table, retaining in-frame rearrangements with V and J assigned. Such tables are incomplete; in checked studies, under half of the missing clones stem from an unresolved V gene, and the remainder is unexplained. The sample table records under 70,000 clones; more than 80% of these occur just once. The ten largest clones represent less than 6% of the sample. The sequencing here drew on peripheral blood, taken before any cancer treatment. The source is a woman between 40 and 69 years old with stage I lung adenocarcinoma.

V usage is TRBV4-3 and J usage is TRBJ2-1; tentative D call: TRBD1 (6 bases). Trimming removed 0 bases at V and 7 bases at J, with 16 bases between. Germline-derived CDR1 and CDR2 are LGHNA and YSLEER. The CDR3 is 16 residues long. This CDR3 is CASSQDLGANSNEQFF. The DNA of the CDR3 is TGCGCCAGCAGCCAAGATTTGGGGGCCAACAGTAATGAGCAGTTCTTC.

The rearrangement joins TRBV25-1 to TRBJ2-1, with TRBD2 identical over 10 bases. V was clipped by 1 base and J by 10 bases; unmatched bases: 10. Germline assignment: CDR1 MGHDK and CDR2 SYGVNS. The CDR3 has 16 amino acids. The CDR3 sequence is CASSESSLAGAREQFF. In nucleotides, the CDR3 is TGTGCCAGCAGTGAATCAAGTCTAGCGGGGGCGCGGGAGCAGTTCTTC.

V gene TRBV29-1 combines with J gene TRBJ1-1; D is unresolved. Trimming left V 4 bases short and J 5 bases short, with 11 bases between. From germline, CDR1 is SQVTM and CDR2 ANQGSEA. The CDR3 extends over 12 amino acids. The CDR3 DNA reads TGCAGCGTTGTTAGAACGGGGACTGAAGCTTTCTTT. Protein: CSVVRTGTEAFF.

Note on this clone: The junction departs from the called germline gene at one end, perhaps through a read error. The CDR3 nucleotides read TGTGCCAGCAGCCTAAACAGGGTCTCCGAACCCGCATTT. It encodes CASSLNRVSEPAF. The rearrangement uses TRBV7-6 and TRBJ1-1; TRBD1 is a possible D gene (6 bases). CDR3 length: 13 residues. Germline V gene lookup returns CDR1 SGHVS and CDR2 FNYEAQ.

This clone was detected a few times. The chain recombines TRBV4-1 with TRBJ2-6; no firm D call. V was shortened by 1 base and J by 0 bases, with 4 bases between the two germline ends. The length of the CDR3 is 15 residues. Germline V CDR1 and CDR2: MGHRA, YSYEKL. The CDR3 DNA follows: TGCGCCAGCAGCCAAGGGGGCTCTGGGGCCAACGTCCTGACTTTC. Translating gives CASSQGGSGANVLTF.

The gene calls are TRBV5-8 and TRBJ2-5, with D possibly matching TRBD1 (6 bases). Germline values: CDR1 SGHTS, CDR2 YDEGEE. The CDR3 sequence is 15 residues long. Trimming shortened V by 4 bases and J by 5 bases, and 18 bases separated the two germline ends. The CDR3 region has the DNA TGTGCCAGCAGCCCCGCCGACAGGTTAGGGGAGACCCAGTACTTC. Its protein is CASSPADRLGETQYF.

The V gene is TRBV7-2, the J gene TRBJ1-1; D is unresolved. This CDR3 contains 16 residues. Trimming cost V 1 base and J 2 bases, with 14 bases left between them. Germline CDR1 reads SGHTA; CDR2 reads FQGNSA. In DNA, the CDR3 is TGTGCCAGCAGCTTAGGGGCAGGCCGAATAAACACTGAAGCTTTCTTT. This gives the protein CASSLGAGRINTEAFF.

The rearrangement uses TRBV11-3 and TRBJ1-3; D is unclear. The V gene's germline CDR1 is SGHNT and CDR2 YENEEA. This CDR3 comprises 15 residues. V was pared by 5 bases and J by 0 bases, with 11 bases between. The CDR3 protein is CASSNGLISGNTIYF. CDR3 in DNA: TGTGCCAGCAGCAACGGACTGATCTCTGGAAACACCATATATTTT. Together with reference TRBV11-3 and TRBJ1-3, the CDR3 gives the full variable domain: EAGVVQSPRYKIIEKKQPVAFWCNPISGHNTLYWYLQNLGQGPELLIRYENEEAVDDSQLPKDRFSAERLKGVDSTLKIQPAELGDSAVYLCASSNGLISGNTIYFGEGSWLTVV.

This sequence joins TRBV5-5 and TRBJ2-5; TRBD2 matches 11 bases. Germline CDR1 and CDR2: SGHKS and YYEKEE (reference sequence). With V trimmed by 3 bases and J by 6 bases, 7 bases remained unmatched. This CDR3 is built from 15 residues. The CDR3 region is CASSSIAGGPQTQYF. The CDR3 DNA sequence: TGTGCCAGCAGCTCTATAGCGGGGGGGCCGCAGACCCAGTACTTC.

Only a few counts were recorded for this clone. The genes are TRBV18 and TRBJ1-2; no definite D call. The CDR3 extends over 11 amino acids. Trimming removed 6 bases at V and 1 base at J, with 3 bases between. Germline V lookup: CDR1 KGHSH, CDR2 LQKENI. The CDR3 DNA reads TGTGCCAGCTCCGATAACTATGGCTACACCTTC. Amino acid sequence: CASSDNYGYTF.

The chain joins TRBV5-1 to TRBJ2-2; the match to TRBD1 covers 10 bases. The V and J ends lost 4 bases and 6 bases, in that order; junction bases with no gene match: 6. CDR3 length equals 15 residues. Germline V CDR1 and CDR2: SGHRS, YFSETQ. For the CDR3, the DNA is TGCGCCAGCAGCAATTTAGGACAGGGGGCCGGGGAGCTGTTTTTT. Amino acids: CASSNLGQGAGELFF.

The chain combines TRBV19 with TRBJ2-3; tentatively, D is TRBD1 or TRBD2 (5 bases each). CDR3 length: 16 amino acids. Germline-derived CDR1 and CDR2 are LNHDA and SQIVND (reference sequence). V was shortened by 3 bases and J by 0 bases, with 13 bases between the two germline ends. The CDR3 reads CASSIGASPSTDTQYF. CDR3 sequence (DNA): TGTGCCAGTAGTATTGGGGCTAGCCCTAGCACAGATACGCAGTATTTT.

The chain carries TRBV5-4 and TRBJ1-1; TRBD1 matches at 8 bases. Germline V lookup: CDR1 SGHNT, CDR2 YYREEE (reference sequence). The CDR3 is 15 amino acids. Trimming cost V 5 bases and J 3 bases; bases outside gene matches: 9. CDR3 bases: TGTGCCAGCAGATTCGATCAGGGGGCTGACACTGAAGCTTTCTTT. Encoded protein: CASRFDQGADTEAFF.

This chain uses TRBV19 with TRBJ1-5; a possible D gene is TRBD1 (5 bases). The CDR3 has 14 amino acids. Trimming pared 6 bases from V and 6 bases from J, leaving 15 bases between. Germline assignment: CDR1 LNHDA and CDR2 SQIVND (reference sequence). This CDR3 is CASSPLGAGQPQHF. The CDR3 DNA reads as TGTGCCAGTAGCCCTCTAGGGGCCGGTCAGCCCCAGCATTTT. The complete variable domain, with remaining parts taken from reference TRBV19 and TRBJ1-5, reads DGGITQSPKYLFRKEGQNVTLSCEQNLNHDAMYWYRQDPGQGLRLIYYSQIVNDFQKGDIAEGYSVSREKKESFPLTVTSAQKNPTAFYLCASSPLGAGQPQHFGDGTRLSIL.

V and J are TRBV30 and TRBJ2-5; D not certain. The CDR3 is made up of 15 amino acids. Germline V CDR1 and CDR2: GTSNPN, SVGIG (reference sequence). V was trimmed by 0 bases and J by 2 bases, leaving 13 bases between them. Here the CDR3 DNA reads TGTGCCTGGAGTGTCTTATCGGCAGTTCAAGAGACCCAGTACTTC. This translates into CAWSVLSAVQETQYF.

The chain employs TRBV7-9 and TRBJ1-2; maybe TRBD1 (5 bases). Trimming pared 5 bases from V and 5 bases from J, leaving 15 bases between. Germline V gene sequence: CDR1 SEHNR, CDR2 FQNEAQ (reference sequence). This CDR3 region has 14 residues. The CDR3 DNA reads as TGTGCCAGCAGCGGAGACCCCGGGGGGTATGGCTACACCTTC. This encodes CASSGDPGGYGYTF.

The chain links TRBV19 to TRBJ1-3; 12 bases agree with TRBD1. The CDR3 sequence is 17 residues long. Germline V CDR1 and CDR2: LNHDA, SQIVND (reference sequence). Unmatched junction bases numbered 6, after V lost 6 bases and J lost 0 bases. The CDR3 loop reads CASSPGQGALSGNTIYF. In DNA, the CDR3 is TGTGCCAGTAGCCCGGGACAGGGGGCTCTCTCTGGAAACACCATATATTTT.